Listed below are T cell receptor beta chains from one sample, sequenced in a study of control samples from healthy donors and cancer patients. Libraries were prepared by immunoSEQ multiplex PCR; TCRdb keeps only in-frame clonotypes and omits some of them. Of under 85,000 clones in the sample, 90% to 95% were seen once. Material for sequencing was blood. Every receptor here comes from a woman in her thirties or forties in good health. Both conserved end residues are part of each CDR3. D genes are given only for firm matches. Clone sizes are given selectively: once, few, many, or a class where the clone is expanded.

abundance,j_gene,v_gene,d_gene,CDR3aa,CDR3nt
NA,TRBJ1-3,TRBV7-2,NA,CASSLSTSGNTIYF,TGTGCCAGCAGCTTATCCACCTCTGGAAACACCATATATTTT
once,TRBJ2-7,TRBV15,NA,CATSRVPDSVYVPYEQYF,TGTGCCACCAGCAGAGTACCGGACTCGGTGTATGTCCCTTACGAGCAGTACTTC
NA,TRBJ1-6,TRBV15,NA,CATSRDRGGSSPLHF,TGTGCCACCAGCAGAGATCGGGGAGGGAGTTCACCCCTCCACTTT
NA,TRBJ2-3,TRBV3-1/TRBV3-2,NA,CASSQEGARLSQYF,TGTGCCAGCAGCCAAGAAGGGGCGAGACTCTCGCAGTATTTT
NA,TRBJ1-1,TRBV20-1,NA,CSAYGWPEAFF,TGCAGTGCTTACGGATGGCCTGAAGCTTTCTTT
NA,TRBJ2-7,TRBV5-1,TRBD1,CASSLGTGVREQYF,TGCGCCAGCAGCTTGGGGACAGGGGTTCGCGAGCAGTACTTC
once,TRBJ2-1,TRBV11-2,TRBD2,CASSAGTSGGSYNEQFF,TGTGCCAGCAGCGCGGGGACTAGCGGGGGGAGTTACAATGAGCAGTTCTTC
NA,TRBJ1-3,TRBV24-1,TRBD1,CATSDWGDSGNTIYF,TGTGCCACCAGTGATTGGGGGGACAGTGGAAACACCATATATTTT
once,TRBJ1-3,TRBV6-5,NA,CASSYSVRGRNTIYF,TGTGCCAGCAGTTACTCGGTCAGGGGTCGAAACACCATATATTTT
NA,TRBJ2-7,TRBV5-4,NA,CASSLDAGTFYYEQYF,TGTGCCAGCAGCTTGGACGCCGGGACATTTTACTACGAGCAGTACTTC
NA,TRBJ1-2,TRBV11-2,NA,CASSALSSQDVNYGYTF,TGTGCCAGCAGCGCCCTTAGTTCCCAGGACGTTAACTATGGCTACACCTTC
NA,TRBJ2-5,TRBV5-6,NA,CASTLGSETQYF,TGTGCCAGCACCCTGGGGTCAGAGACCCAGTACTTC
NA,TRBJ1-1,TRBV19,NA,CASSTTPNGNTEAFF,TGTGCCAGTAGTACGACCCCGAACGGGAACACTGAAGCTTTCTTT
few,TRBJ2-1,TRBV5-1,NA,CASSLVGVEYNEQFF,TGCGCCAGCAGCTTGGTCGGAGTTGAATACAATGAGCAGTTCTTC
NA,TRBJ2-2,TRBV19,NA,CAAQGWRNTGELFF,TGTGCCGCACAGGGTTGGCGGAACACCGGGGAGCTGTTTTTT
once,TRBJ2-5,TRBV7-2,NA,CASSIGAPGEQETQYF,TGTGCCAGCAGCATAGGGGCGCCCGGGGAGCAAGAGACCCAGTACTTC
NA,TRBJ1-5,TRBV7-2,NA,CASSLEQGKQPQHF,TGTGCCAGCAGCTTAGAACAGGGTAAGCAGCCCCAGCATTTT
NA,TRBJ2-2,TRBV10-2,TRBD2,CASSGTSGATGELFF,TGCGCCAGCAGTGGGACTAGCGGGGCCACCGGGGAGCTGTTTTTT
NA,TRBJ1-4,TRBV9,NA,CASSPDFATNEKLFF,TGTGCCAGCAGCCCGGACTTTGCAACTAATGAAAAACTGTTTTTT
few,TRBJ2-3,TRBV27,TRBD2,CASSFRTSGTSTDTQYF,TGTGCCAGCAGCTTCAGGACTAGCGGTACTAGCACAGATACGCAGTATTTT
NA,TRBJ1-5,TRBV7-2,NA,CASSLEGFGSSNQPQHF,TGTGCCAGCAGCTTAGAGGGGTTTGGTTCTAGCAATCAGCCCCAGCATTTT
NA,TRBJ2-7,TRBV7-6,TRBD2,CASSSPSGSAWNEQYF,TGTGCCAGCAGCTCTCCTAGCGGGAGTGCGTGGAACGAGCAGTACTTC
NA,TRBJ2-1,TRBV11-3,NA,CASSPGRTNEQFF,TGTGCCAGCAGCCCAGGGAGGACAAATGAGCAGTTCTTC
NA,TRBJ2-3,TRBV6-2/TRBV6-3,NA,CASSPRDTTDTQYF,TGTGCCAGCAGCCCCCGGGACACCACAGATACGCAGTATTTT
NA,TRBJ1-3,TRBV21-1,NA,CASSRSGQKDSGNTIYF,TGTGCCAGCAGCAGATCGGGACAGAAAGACTCTGGAAACACCATATATTTT
NA,TRBJ2-7,TRBV7-9,TRBD1,CASSRLGTGRSYEQYF,TGTGCCAGCAGCCGGCTAGGGACAGGGCGCTCCTACGAGCAGTACTTC
NA,TRBJ2-2,TRBV3-1/TRBV3-2,TRBD1,CASSHGDRNTGELFF,TGTGCCAGCAGCCACGGGGACAGGAACACCGGGGAGCTGTTTTTT
NA,TRBJ1-2,TRBV28,NA,CASSLWGQGYGYTF,TGTGCCAGCAGTTTATGGGGCCAGGGCTATGGCTACACCTTC
NA,TRBJ1-1,TRBV5-1,NA,CASSLIDMNTEAFF,TGCGCCAGCAGCTTAATCGACATGAACACTGAAGCTTTCTTT
NA,TRBJ2-1,TRBV27,TRBD2,CASSLILAGGPGEQFF,TGTGCCAGCAGTCTGATACTAGCGGGGGGGCCGGGTGAGCAGTTCTTC
NA,TRBJ1-1,TRBV29-1,NA,CSVGGSGTEAFF,TGCAGCGTGGGAGGGAGCGGCACTGAAGCTTTCTTT
NA,TRBJ1-3,TRBV30,NA,CAWSPTADSGNTIYF,TGTGCCTGGAGTCCCACGGCCGACTCTGGAAACACCATATATTTT
NA,TRBJ2-7,TRBV4-1,NA,CASSQYTGSYEQYF,TGCGCCAGCAGCCAATATACAGGGTCCTACGAGCAGTACTTC
NA,TRBJ2-7,TRBV11-2,NA,CASTDQGYEQYF,TGTGCCAGCACCGATCAGGGCTACGAGCAGTACTTC
NA,TRBJ2-7,TRBV3-1/TRBV3-2,TRBD2,CASSQDRLAGGEQYF,TGTGCCAGCAGCCAAGACAGACTAGCGGGTGGCGAGCAGTACTTC
NA,TRBJ2-4,TRBV19,TRBD2,CASSSLAGILAKNIQYF,TGTGCCAGTAGCAGTCTAGCGGGTATCCTAGCCAAAAACATTCAGTACTTC
NA,TRBJ1-1,TRBV5-6,NA,CASSLATKHFMNTEAFF,TGTGCCAGCAGCTTGGCCACAAAACACTTCATGAACACTGAAGCTTTCTTT
NA,TRBJ2-6,TRBV7-3,NA,CASSPSGYGANVLTF,TGTGCCAGCAGCCCCTCCGGGTATGGGGCCAACGTCCTGACTTTC
once,TRBJ2-1,TRBV6-6,NA,CASSYSVAKTYNEQFF,TGTGCCAGCAGTTACTCGGTGGCGAAAACCTACAATGAGCAGTTCTTC
NA,TRBJ2-5,TRBV28,NA,CASSSLTGKKETQYF,TGTGCCAGCAGTTCCCTGACAGGAAAAAAAGAGACCCAGTACTTC
NA,TRBJ2-7,TRBV11-2,NA,CASSRTEYEQYF,TGTGCCAGCAGTCGGACGGAGTACGAGCAGTACTTC
NA,TRBJ2-1,TRBV9,NA,CASSVKGLASSYNEQFF,TGTGCCAGCAGCGTAAAAGGACTCGCAAGCTCCTACAATGAGCAGTTCTTC
NA,TRBJ1-2,TRBV6-5,NA,CASSYLGGDYGYTF,TGTGCCAGCAGTTACCTAGGGGGTGACTATGGCTACACCTTC
NA,TRBJ1-6,TRBV2,NA,CASTLQDPPLHF,TGTGCCAGCACCCTACAGGATCCACCCCTCCACTTT
NA,TRBJ1-3,TRBV29-1,NA,CSVEIQEGNTIYF,TGCAGCGTTGAAATCCAGGAGGGAAACACCATATATTTT
NA,TRBJ2-3,TRBV6-4,NA,CASSEGEGRSTSTDTQYF,TGTGCCAGCAGTGAAGGTGAGGGACGCTCAACTAGCACAGATACGCAGTATTTT